Following are 6 T cell receptor beta chains from one sample sequenced in a study of sequential checkpoint blockade in melanoma. Clones were sequenced by immunoSEQ multiplex PCR, and TCRdb holds only the in-frame ones, with some missing. The table includes roughly 30,000 clones, more than 65% detected once. Treatment of the sample: randomized to nivolumab then ipilimumab (arm A) or the reverse (arm B). Sample: CD8+ T cells sorted from blood (inferred from file names), taken from a patient given nivolumab and ipilimumab in sequence. These receptors all stem from a human donor with melanoma.

This sequence joins TRBV27 and TRBJ2-5; possible D gene TRBD2, 6 bases. Trimming left V 0 bases short and J 1 base short, with 12 bases between. The CDR3 covers 16 residues. The germline V gene encodes CDR1 MNHEY and CDR2 SMNVEV (reference sequence). DNA for the CDR3: TGTGCCAGCAGTTTATCCCCCGGTAGCGGCCAAGAGACCCAGTACTTC. It translates to CASSLSPGSGQETQYF.

J is TRBJ1-6 and V is TRBV27; 11 bases align to TRBD1. The trim removed 6 bases at V and 10 bases at J, leaving 8 bases unmatched. The CDR3 totals 15 residues. Germline values: CDR1 MNHEY, CDR2 SMNVEV (reference sequence). The CDR3 protein is CASRRTGGGLSPLHF. The CDR3 nucleotides read TGTGCCAGCAGGAGGACAGGGGGCGGCCTATCACCCCTCCACTTT.

This clone was detected only a few times. This CDR3 reads CASRLSTGGDGYTF. The CDR3 DNA follows: TGCGCCAGCAGGCTATCGACAGGGGGCGATGGCTACACCTTC. The chain links TRBV5-1 to TRBJ1-2; TRBD1 matches at 10 bases. Germline loops: CDR1 SGHRS, CDR2 YFSETQ. J was trimmed by 6 bases and V by 5 bases; bases with no gene match: 7. CDR3 length: 14 residues.

This chain connects TRBV18 to TRBJ2-7, with D possibly matching TRBD1 (5 bases). Trimming left V 2 bases short and J 3 bases short, with 14 bases between. The CDR3 spans 15 residues. Germline loops: CDR1 KGHSH, CDR2 LQKENI. This CDR3 is CASSPAWAGNYEQYF. The CDR3 bases are TGTGCCAGCTCACCAGCTTGGGCAGGGAACTACGAGCAGTACTTC.

The J gene is TRBJ2-1, the V gene TRBV2; D remains ambiguous. Trimming stripped 8 bases from V and 2 bases from J, with 13 bases between. Germline V gene sequence: CDR1 SNHLY, CDR2 FYNNEI. The CDR3 extends over 14 amino acids. CDR3 sequence (DNA): TGTGCCAGCCTATCGGCGGCCCCCTACAATGAGCAGTTCTTC. Translated: CASLSAAPYNEQFF. The complete variable domain, with remaining parts taken from reference TRBV2 and TRBJ2-1, reads EPEVTQTPSHQVTQMGQEVILRCVPISNHLYFYWYRQILGQKVEFLVSFYNNEISEKSEIFDDQFSVERPDGSNFTLKIRSTKLEDSAMYFCASLSAAPYNEQFFGPGTRLTVL.

The rearrangement links TRBV27 to TRBJ1-1; no definite D call. There are 14 residues in the CDR3. Germline V gene lookup returns CDR1 MNHEY and CDR2 SMNVEV (reference sequence). The V end lost 8 bases, the J end lost 0 bases, and 13 bases lay between the germline ends. The CDR3 nucleotides read TGTGCCAGCGGGTCCGGCGGGTTGAACACTGAAGCTTTCTTT. The encoded protein is CASGSGGLNTEAFF.